Detailed here is one T cell receptor beta chain. Its specificity is unknown. Germline CDR1 and CDR2: MNHEY and SVGEGT. The CDR3 covers 15 residues. V dropped 6 bases and J dropped 5 bases, with 19 bases sitting between them. The data derive from a study of Ad26.COV2.S vaccination and SARS-CoV-2 variants. Regarding the study as a whole: It was found that vaccine and placebo recipients had similar non-spike TCR breadth.

The repertoire was sequenced with immunoSEQ multiplex PCR; TCRdb's copy has only in-frame clones and lacks some. The table has about 98,000 clones, 60% to 85% seen once. The V call is TRBV6-2 or TRBV6-3, the J call TRBJ1-1; possible D gene TRBD1, 5 bases. This sequence originates from a human donor who had recovered from COVID-19. The sample was peripheral blood, taken after recovery from COVID-19. For the CDR3, the DNA is TGTGCCAGCAGCCCGGGCCAGGGATCGAGTACTGAAGCTTTCTTT. It codes for CASSPGQGSSTEAFF.